This T cell receptor (beta chain) was sequenced in a study of T cells in Graves' hyperthyroidism and ophthalmopathy. Whole-study context: Peripheral blood draws took place at initial diagnosis, ahead of any treatment. The study's findings and limits: It was a median 6.5 months before onset that the model predicted ophthalmopathy.

There are 18 residues in the CDR3. CDR1 MGHRA and CDR2 YSYEKL come from the germline V gene. J lost 0 bases, V lost 0 bases, and 8 bases had no gene match. Fresh peripheral blood, roughly 10 ml, was the source of the PBMCs. Regions amplified from RNA transcripts were the TCR beta CDR3 regions. First-round RT-PCR targeting the TCR CDR3 was performed with the HTBI primer set. TCRdb called the multiplex PCR reads again in MiXCR, with one record for every CDR3 protein. The data show roughly 640,000 distinct CDR3 sequences, about a sixth seen once. Turning to this clonotype: Its antigen remains unidentified.

The TCR sequence derives from a woman between 35 and 50 years old with Graves' ophthalmopathy. J is TRBJ1-3 and V is TRBV4-1; TRBD1 matches at 7 bases. The specimen was blood. CDR3 sequence (DNA): TGCGCCAGCAGCCAAGATCGAATCGGACAGGACTCTGGAAACACCATATATTTT. It translates to CASSQDRIGQDSGNTIYF.